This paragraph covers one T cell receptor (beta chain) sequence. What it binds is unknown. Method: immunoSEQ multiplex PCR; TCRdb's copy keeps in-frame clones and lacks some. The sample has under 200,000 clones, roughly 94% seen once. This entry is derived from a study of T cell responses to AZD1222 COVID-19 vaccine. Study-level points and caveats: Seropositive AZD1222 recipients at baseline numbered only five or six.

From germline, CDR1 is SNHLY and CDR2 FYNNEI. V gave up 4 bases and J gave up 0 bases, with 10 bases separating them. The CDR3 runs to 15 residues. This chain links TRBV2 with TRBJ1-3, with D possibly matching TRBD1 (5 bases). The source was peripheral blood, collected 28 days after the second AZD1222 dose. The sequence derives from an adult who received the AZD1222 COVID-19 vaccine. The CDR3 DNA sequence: TGTGCCAGCAGTGTGGGACGGGTCTCTGGAAACACCATATATTTT. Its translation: CASSVGRVSGNTIYF.